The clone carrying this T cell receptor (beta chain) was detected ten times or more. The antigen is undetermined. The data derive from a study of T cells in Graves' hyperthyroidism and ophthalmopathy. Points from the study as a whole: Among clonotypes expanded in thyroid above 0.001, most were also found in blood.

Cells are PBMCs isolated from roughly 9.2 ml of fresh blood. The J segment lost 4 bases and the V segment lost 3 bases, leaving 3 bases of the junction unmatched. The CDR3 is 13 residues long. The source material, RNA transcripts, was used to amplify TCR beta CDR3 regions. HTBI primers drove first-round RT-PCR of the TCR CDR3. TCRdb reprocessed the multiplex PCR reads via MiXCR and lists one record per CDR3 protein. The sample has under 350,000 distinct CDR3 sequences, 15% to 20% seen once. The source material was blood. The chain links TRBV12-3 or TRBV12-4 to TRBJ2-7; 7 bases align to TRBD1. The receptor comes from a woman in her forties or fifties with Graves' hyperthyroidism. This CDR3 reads CASSFRQGYEQYF. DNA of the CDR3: TGTGCCAGCAGTTTCCGACAGGGATACGAGCAGTACTTC.